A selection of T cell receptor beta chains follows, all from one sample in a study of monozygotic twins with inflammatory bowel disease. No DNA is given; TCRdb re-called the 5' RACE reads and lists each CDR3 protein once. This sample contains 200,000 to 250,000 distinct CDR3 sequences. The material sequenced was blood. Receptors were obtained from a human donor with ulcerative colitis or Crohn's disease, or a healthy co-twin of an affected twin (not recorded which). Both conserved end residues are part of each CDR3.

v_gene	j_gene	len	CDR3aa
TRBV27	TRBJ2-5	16	CASSLGSGTYQETQYF
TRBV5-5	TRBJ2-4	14	CASSREYAKNIQYF
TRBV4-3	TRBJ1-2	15	CASSQDRGDNYGYTF
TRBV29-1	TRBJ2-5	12	CSVEGRGVTQYF
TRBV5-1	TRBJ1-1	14	CASSYDRGDTEAFF
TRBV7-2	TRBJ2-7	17	CASSLRGTRLAGDEQYF
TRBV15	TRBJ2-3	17	CATSRAGARPTTDTQYF
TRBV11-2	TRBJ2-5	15	CASSPTSGSVETQYF
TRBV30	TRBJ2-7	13	CAWSKGRAYEQYF
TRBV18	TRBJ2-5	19	CASSPSGTSGRPTWETQYF
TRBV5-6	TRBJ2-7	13	CASGQASSYEQYF
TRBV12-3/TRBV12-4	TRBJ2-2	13	CASNGRSTGELFF
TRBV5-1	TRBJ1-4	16	CASSFGSLTTNEKLFF
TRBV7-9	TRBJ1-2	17	CASSLIESDRALYGYTF
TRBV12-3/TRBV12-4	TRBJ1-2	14	CASSLTGGSYGYTF
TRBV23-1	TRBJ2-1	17	CASSPDLRDRGLDEQFF
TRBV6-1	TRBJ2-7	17	CASAGNTVAPLVYEQYF
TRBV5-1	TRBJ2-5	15	CASSPGQTAYETQYF
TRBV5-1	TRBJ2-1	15	CASSTRDKGGYEQFF
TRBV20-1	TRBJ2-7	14	CSARDRGLNYEQYF
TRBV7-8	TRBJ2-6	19	CASSPSSSGVVSGANVLTF
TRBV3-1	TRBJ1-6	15	CASSQSTGGNSPLHF
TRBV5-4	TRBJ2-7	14	CASSLRDRSYEQYF
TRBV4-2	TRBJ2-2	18	CASSQDSPDSANTGELFF
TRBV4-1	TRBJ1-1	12	CASSPQGTSSFF
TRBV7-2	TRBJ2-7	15	CASSGTGTDSYEQYF
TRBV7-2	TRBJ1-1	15	CASSLLRGGNTEAFF
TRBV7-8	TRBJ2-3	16	CASSSRRTRSTDTQYF
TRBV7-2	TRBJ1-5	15	CASSLERGSNQPQHF
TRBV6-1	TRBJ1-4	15	CASRVRRQGNEKLFF
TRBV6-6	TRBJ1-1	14	CASSLLPVGTEAFF
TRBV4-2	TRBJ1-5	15	CASSQDLAGNQPQHF
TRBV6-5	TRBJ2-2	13	CASTYRDTGELFF
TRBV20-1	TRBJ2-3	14	CSARLAGGRGTQYF
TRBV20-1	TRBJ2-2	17	CSARERAEQSGTGELFF
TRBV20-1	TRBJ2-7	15	CSARTPGAVPYEQYF
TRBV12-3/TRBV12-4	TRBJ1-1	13	CASSLDRMGEAFF
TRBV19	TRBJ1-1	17	CASTRSIQGTVNTEAFF
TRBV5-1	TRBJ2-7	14	CASSLQIFQSEQYF
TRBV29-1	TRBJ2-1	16	CSVEGVWGAPRNEQFF
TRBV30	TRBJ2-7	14	CAWKDEGRSHEQYF
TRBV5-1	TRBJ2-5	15	CASSPSGQGQETQYF
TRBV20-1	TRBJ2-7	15	CSARDDLISTYEQYF
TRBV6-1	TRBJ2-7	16	CASSEGGARWDYEQYF
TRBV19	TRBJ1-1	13	CASKPELNTEAFF
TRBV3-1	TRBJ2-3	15	CASSQEAGSTDTQYF
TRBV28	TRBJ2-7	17	CASSTRTSGLFSYEQYF
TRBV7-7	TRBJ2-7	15	CARRGRFQITYEQYF
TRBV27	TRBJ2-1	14	CASSHYDSYNEQFF
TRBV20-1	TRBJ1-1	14	CSGPPYGGRDTAFF
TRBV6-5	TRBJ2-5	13	CASSWVGWETQYF
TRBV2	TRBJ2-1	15	CASSATGGSYNEQFF
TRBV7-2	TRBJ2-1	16	CASSLARRVLYNEQFF
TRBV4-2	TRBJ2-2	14	CASSPGSNTGELFF
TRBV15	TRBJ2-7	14	CATGREENSYEQYF
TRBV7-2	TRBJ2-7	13	CASSFDRDYEQYF
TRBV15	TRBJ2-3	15	CATSRVSGSFDTQYF